Listed here are 13 T cell receptor beta chains from one sample, sequenced in a study of control samples from healthy donors and cancer patients. Data came from immunoSEQ multiplex PCR; TCRdb stores just in-frame clones and leaves some out. The table has over 150,000 clones, about 90% seen once. Sequencing was performed on blood. The receptor source for this set is a middle-aged woman in good health.

The chain combines TRBV29-1 with TRBJ1-1, with D hard to call. CDR3 length equals 12 residues. Trimming shortened V by 2 bases and J by 7 bases, and 11 bases separated the two germline ends. Germline CDR1 is SQVTM and CDR2 is ANQGSEA. The CDR3 is CSVEMRPHEAFF. The CDR3 DNA is TGCAGCGTTGAAATGCGTCCCCATGAAGCTTTCTTT.

The J gene is TRBJ1-2, the V gene TRBV21-1. TRBV21-1 corresponds to a pseudogene. CDR3 length: 16 residues. The CDR3 DNA sequence: TGTGCCAGCAGCGTCCTTGAAGAGAGGGGAGGAGATGGCTACACCTTC. Translation: CASSVLEERGGDGYTF.

This clone was picked up one time. The chain joins TRBV9 to TRBJ2-2; 8 bases line up with TRBD2. The V and J ends lost 2 bases and 0 bases, in that order; junction bases with no gene match: 3. CDR1 is SGDLS, CDR2 YYNGEE, per germline. The CDR3 covers 16 residues. The CDR3 DNA sequence: TGTGCCAGCAGCGTGGGACTAGGGACGAACACCGGGGAGCTGTTTTTT. It specifies CASSVGLGTNTGELFF.

This clone turned up a few times. The gene calls are TRBV18 and TRBJ1-3, with 7 bases that match TRBD1. V trimming: 5 bases; J trimming: 3 bases; junction bases outside the gene matches: 4. The CDR3 spans 14 residues. The germline V gene has CDR1 KGHSH and CDR2 LQKENI. This CDR3 is CASSAGTDGNTIYF. CDR3 in DNA: TGTGCCAGCTCAGCCGGGACAGATGGAAACACCATATATTTT.

This rearrangement joins TRBV4-1 to TRBJ1-1, with 7 positions matching TRBD1. This CDR3 contains 15 residues. Germline trimming cut 4 bases from V and 2 bases from J; bases unmatched to any gene: 7. Germline V gene lookup returns CDR1 MGHRA and CDR2 YSYEKL. The CDR3 reads CASSPTGTVNTEAFF. The CDR3 region has the DNA TGCGCCAGCAGCCCAACCGGGACAGTTAACACTGAAGCTTTCTTT.

The rearrangement uses TRBV27 and TRBJ1-2; TRBD1 is a possible D gene (5 bases). CDR1 MNHEY and CDR2 SMNVEV come from the germline V gene (reference sequence). V was shortened by 2 bases and J by 0 bases, with 13 bases between the two germline ends. CDR3 length equals 16 residues. The CDR3 DNA is TGTGCCAGCAGTTTAGGGTTTGGGGCTTCTAACTATGGCTACACCTTC. The encoded protein is CASSLGFGASNYGYTF.

The chain is built from TRBV5-1 and TRBJ2-1; no clear D gene. V was cut by 0 bases and J by 6 bases, with 4 bases left in between. The CDR3 length is 12 residues. Germline CDR1 and CDR2: SGHRS and YFSETQ. The CDR3 region has the DNA TGCGCCAGCAGCTTGGGAGCCAATGAGCAGTTCTTC. Translated: CASSLGANEQFF.

In this sample, this clone turned up once. The chain combines TRBV9 with TRBJ1-3; D uncertain. The germline CDR1 and CDR2 sequences are SGDLS and YYNGEE. This CDR3 region has 15 residues. Between the trimmed V and J ends, which lost 0 bases and 0 bases, there was a span of 7 bases. Here the CDR3 DNA reads TGTGCCAGCAGCGTAGAAGGGAGCTCTGGAAACACCATATATTTT. Its translation: CASSVEGSSGNTIYF.

V is TRBV28 and J is TRBJ1-1, with TRBD1 matching 7 bases. After removal of 7 bases from V and 7 bases from J, the junction contained 12 bases not matched to a gene. This CDR3 region has 14 residues. The V gene's germline CDR1 is MDHEN and CDR2 SYDVKM. The CDR3 is CASILPGGDVEAFF. The CDR3 DNA reads TGTGCCAGCATCCTTCCAGGGGGTGACGTTGAAGCTTTCTTT.

This clone was seen only once. This rearrangement joins TRBV14 to TRBJ2-7, with D uncertain. This CDR3 has 16 amino acids. V shed 3 bases and J shed 0 bases, with 15 bases lying between them. Germline V gives CDR1 SGHDN, CDR2 FVKESK. The CDR3 nucleotides are TGTGCCAGCAGCCAGGGGTTCGGCTTAGGCTCCTACGAGCAGTACTTC. Its translation: CASSQGFGLGSYEQYF.

The chain has TRBV11-3 and TRBJ1-1; TRBD1 matches 8 bases. Germline CDR1 and CDR2: SGHNT and YENEEA. This CDR3 has 14 residues. Trimming removed 4 bases from V and 4 bases from J; junction bases left unmatched: 5. The CDR3 DNA sequence: TGTGCCAGCAGCTACACAGGGGGAGGCACTGAAGCTTTCTTT. It yields the protein CASSYTGGGTEAFF.

This chain links TRBV2 with TRBJ1-5; D is ambiguous. The ends were cut back, 4 bases at V and 0 bases at J, with 7 bases in the middle. CDR3 size: 14 residues. Germline CDR1 SNHLY, CDR2 FYNNEI. The CDR3 DNA is TGTGCCAGCAGTGTGACAATTAGCAATCAGCCCCAGCATTTT. It codes for CASSVTISNQPQHF.

This chain joins TRBV6-5 and TRBJ1-2; TRBD1 is a possible D gene (6 bases). The germline V gene has CDR1 MNHEY and CDR2 SVGAGI. The V end lost 6 bases, the J end lost 3 bases, and 11 bases lay between the germline ends. The CDR3 is 13 amino acids. This chain's CDR3 is CASSRTAYYGYTF. The CDR3 DNA reads TGTGCCAGCAGCCGGACAGCGTACTATGGCTACACCTTC.